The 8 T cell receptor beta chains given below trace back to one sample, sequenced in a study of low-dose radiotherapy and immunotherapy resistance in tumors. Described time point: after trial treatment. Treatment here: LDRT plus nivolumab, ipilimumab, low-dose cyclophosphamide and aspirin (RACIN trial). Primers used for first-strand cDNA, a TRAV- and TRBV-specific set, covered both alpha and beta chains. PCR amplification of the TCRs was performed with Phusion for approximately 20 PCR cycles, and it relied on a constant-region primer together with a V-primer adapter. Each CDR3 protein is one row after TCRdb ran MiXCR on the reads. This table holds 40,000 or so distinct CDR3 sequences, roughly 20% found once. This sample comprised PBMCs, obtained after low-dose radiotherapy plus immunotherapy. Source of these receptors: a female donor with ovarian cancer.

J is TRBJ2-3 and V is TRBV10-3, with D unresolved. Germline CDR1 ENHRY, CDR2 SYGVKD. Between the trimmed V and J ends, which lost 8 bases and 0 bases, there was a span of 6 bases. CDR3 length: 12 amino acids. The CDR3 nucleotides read TGTGCCATCTCCCCTAGCACAGATACGCAGTATTTT. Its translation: CAISPSTDTQYF.

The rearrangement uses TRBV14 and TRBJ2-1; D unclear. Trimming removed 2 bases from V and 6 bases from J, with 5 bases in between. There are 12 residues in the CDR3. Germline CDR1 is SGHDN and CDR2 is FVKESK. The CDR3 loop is CASSQRLNEQFF. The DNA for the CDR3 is TGTGCCAGCAGCCAAAGACTCAATGAGCAGTTCTTC.

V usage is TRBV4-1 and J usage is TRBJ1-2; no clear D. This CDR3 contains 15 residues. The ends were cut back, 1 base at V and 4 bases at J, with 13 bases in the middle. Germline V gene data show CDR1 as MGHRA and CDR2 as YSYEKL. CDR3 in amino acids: CASSQAGRAVYGYTF. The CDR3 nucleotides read TGCGCCAGCAGCCAAGCGGGAAGGGCCGTCTATGGCTACACCTTC.

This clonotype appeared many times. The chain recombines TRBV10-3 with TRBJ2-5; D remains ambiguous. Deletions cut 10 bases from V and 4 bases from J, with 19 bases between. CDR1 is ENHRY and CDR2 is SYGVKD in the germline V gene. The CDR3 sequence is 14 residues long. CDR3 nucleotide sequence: TGTGCCAGCCGTGAAGAAGGATCCGGAGAGACCCAGTACTTC. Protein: CASREEGSGETQYF.

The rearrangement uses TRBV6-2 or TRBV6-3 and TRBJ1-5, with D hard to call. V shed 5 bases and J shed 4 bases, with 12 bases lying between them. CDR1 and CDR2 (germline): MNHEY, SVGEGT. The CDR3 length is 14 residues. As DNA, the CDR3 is TGTGCCAGCAGTGTACTGGACGGGAATCAGCCCCAGCATTTT. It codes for CASSVLDGNQPQHF.

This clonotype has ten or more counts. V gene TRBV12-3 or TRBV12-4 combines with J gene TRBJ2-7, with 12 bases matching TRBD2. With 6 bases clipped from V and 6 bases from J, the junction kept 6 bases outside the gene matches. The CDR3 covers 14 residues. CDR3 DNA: TGTGCCAGCAGGCTACTAGCGGGGGGAGCCGAGCAGTACTTC. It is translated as CASRLLAGGAEQYF.

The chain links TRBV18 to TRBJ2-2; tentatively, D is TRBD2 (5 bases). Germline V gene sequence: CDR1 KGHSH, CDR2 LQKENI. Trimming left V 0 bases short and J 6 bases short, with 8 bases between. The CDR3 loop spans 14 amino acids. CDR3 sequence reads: CASSPPPGSGELFF. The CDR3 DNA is TGTGCCAGCTCACCACCCCCGGGATCCGGGGAGCTGTTTTTT. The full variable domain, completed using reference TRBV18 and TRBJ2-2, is NAGVMQNPRHLVRRRGQEARLRCSPMKGHSHVYWYRQLPEEGLKFMVYLQKENIIDESGMPKERFSAEFPKEGPSILRIQQVVRGDSAAYFCASSPPPGSGELFFGEGSRLTVL.

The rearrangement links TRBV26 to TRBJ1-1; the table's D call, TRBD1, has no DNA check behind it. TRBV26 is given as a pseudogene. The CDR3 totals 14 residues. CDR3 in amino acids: CASSPDSSATEAFF. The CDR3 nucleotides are TGTGCCAGCAGCCCCGACAGTTCGGCCACTGAAGCTTTCTTT.